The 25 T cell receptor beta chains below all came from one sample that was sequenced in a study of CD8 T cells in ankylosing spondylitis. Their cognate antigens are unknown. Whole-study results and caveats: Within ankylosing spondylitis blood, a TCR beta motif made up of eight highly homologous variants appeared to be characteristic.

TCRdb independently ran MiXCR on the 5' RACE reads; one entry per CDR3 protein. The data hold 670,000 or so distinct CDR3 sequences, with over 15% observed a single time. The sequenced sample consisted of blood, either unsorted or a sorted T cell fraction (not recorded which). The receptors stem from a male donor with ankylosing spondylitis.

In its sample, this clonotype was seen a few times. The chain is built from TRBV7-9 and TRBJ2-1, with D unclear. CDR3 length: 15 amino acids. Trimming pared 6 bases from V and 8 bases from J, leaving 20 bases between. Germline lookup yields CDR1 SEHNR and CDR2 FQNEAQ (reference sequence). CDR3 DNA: TGTGCCAGCAGGTCGGTTGGGGTCAAATGGGATGAGCAGTTCTTC. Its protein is CASRSVGVKWDEQFF.

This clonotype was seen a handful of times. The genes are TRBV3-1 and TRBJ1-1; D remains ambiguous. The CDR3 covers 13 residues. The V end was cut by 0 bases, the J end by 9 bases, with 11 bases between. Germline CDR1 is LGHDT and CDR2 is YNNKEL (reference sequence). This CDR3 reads CASSQDPDNQAFF. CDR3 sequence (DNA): TGTGCCAGCAGCCAAGATCCAGACAATCAAGCTTTCTTT.

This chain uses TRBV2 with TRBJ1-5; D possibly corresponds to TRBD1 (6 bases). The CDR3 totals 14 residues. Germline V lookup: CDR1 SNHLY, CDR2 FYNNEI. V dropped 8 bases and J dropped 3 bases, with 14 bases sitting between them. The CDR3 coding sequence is TGTGCCAGCGGCGAGGACAGCCTCAATCAGCCCCAGCATTTT. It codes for CASGEDSLNQPQHF. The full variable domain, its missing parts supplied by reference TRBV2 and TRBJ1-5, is EPEVTQTPSHQVTQMGQEVILRCVPISNHLYFYWYRQILGQKVEFLVSFYNNEISEKSEIFDDQFSVERPDGSNFTLKIRSTKLEDSAMYFCASGEDSLNQPQHFGDGTRLSIL.

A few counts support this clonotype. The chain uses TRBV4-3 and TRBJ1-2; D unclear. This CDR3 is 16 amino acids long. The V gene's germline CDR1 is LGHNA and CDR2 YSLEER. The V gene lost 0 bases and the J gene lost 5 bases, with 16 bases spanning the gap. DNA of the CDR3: TGCGCCAGCAGCCAAGATCTCGCCTCCGCCTTTTATGGCTACACCTTC. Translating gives CASSQDLASAFYGYTF.

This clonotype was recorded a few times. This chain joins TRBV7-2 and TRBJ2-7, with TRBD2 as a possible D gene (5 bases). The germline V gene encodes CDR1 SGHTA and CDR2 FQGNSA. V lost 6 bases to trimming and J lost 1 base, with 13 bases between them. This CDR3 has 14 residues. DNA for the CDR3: TGTGCCAGCAGTCCGACGGGGTTTTCCTACGAGCAGTACTTC. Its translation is CASSPTGFSYEQYF.

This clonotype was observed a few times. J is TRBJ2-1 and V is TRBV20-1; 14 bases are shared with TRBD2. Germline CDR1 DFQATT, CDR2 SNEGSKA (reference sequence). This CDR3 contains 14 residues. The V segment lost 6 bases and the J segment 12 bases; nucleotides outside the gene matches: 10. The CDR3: CSAQTSGRAERQFF. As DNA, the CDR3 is TGCAGTGCCCAGACTAGCGGGAGGGCCGAAAGGCAGTTCTTC.

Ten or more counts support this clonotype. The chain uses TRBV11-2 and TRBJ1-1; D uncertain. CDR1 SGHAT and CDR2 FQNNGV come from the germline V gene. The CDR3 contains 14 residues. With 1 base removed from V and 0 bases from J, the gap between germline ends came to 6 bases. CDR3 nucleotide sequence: TGTGCCAGCAGCTTAGGAGTCTTGAACACTGAAGCTTTCTTT. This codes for CASSLGVLNTEAFF.

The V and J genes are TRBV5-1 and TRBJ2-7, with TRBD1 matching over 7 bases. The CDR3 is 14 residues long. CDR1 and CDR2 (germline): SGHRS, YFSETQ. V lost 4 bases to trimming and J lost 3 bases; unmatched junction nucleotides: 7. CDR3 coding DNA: TGCGCCAGCAGCCTAACAGGGGCGAACTACGAGCAGTACTTC. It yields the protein CASSLTGANYEQYF. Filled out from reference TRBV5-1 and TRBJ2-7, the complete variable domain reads KAGVTQTPRYLIKTRGQQVTLSCSPISGHRSVSWYQQTPGQGLQFLFEYFSETQRNKGNFPGRFSGRQFSNSRSEMNVSTLELGDSALYLCASSLTGANYEQYFGPGTRLTVT.

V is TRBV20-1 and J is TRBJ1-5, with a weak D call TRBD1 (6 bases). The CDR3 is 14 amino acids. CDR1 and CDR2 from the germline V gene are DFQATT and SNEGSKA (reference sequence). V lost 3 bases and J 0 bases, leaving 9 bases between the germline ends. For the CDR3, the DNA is TGCAGTGCTAGGGACAGTCGTAGCAATCAGCCCCAGCATTTT. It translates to CSARDSRSNQPQHF.

The CDR3 loop is CASSQLAGFNTEAFF. The CDR3 region has the DNA TGCGCCAGCAGCCAACTCGCGGGGTTTAACACTGAAGCTTTCTTT. The chain uses TRBV4-1 and TRBJ1-1; the D is unclear. The CDR3 contains 15 residues. Trimming pared 2 bases from V and 2 bases from J, leaving 12 bases between. The V gene's germline CDR1 is MGHRA and CDR2 YSYEKL.

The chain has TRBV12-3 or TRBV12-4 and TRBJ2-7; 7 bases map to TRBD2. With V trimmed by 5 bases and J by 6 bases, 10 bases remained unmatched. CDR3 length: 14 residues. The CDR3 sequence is CASSPTGLVAEQYF. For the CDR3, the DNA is TGTGCCAGCAGTCCTACCGGACTAGTTGCCGAGCAGTACTTC.

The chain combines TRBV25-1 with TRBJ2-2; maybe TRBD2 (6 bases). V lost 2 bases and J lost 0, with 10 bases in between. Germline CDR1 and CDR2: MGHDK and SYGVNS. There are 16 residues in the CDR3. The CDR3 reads CASSEGPGANTGELFF. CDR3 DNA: TGTGCCAGCAGTGAAGGGCCGGGGGCGAACACCGGGGAGCTGTTTTTT.

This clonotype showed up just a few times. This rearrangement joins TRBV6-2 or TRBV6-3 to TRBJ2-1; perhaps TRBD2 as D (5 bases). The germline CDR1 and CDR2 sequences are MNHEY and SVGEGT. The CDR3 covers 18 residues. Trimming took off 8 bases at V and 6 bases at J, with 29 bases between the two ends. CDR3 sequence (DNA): TGTGCCAGCCCTAGGATCGGGGTAATAGACTCTATAATCAATGAGCAGTTCTTC. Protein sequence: CASPRIGVIDSIINEQFF.

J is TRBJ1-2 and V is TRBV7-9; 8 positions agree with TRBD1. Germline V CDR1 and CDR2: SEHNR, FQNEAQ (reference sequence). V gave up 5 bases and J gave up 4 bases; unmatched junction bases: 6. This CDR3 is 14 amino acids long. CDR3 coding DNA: TGTGCCAGCAGCACGACAGGGGTAATCTATGGCTACACCTTC. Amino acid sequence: CASSTTGVIYGYTF.

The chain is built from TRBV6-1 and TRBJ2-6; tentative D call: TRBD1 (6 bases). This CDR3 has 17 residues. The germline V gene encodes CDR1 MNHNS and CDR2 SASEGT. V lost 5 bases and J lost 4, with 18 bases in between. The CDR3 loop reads CASSRSFGQSGANVLTF. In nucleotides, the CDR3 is TGTGCCAGCAGTCGATCTTTTGGACAGTCCGGGGCCAACGTCCTGACTTTC.

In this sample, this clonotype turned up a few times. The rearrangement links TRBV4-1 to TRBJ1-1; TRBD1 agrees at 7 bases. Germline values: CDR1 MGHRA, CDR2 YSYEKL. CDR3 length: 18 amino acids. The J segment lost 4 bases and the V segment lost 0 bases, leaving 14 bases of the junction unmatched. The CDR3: CASSQDWIGTETFTEAFF. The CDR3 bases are TGCGCCAGCAGCCAAGACTGGATTGGGACAGAAACTTTCACTGAAGCTTTCTTT.

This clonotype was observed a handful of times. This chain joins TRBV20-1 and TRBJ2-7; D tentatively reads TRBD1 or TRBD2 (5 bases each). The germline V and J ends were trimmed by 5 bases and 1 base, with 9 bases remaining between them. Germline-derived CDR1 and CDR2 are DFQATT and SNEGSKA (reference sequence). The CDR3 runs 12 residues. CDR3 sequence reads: CSAGTFSYEQYF. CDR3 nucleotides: TGCAGTGCTGGGACGTTTTCCTACGAGCAGTACTTC.

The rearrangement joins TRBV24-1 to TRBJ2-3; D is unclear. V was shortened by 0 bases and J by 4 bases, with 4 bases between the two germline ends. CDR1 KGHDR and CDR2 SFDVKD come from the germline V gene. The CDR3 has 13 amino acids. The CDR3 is CATSDLFPDTQYF. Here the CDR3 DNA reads TGTGCCACCAGTGATTTGTTCCCAGATACGCAGTATTTT.

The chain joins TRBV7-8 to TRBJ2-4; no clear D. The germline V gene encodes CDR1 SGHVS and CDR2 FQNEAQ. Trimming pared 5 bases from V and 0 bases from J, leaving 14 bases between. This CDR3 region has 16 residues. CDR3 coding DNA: TGTGCCAGCAGCCCCCCCCCAGCGCTAGCCAAAAACATTCAGTACTTC. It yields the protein CASSPPPALAKNIQYF. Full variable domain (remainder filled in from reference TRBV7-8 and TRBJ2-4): GAGVSQSPRYKVAKRGQDVALRCDPISGHVSLFWYQQALGQGPEFLTYFQNEAQLDKSGLPSDRFFAERPEGSVSTLKIQRTQQEDSAVYLCASSPPPALAKNIQYFGAGTRLSVL.

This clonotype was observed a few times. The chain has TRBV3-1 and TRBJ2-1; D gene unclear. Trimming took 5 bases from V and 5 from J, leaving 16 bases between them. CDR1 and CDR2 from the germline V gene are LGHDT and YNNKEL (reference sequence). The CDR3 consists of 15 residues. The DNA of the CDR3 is TGTGCCAGCAGCGATAAGGGTTATCGCCACAATGAGCAGTTCTTC. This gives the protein CASSDKGYRHNEQFF.

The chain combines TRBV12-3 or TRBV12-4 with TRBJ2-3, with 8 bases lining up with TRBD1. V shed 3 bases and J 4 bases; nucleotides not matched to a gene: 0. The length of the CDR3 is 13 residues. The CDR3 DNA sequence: TGTGCCAGCAGTTTGACAGGGGCAGATACGCAGTATTTT. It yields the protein CASSLTGADTQYF.

In DNA, the CDR3 is TGCGCCAGCAGCCCCGGGCCAACGGAGAATTATGGCTACACCTTC. Protein: CASSPGPTENYGYTF. This sequence joins TRBV4-1 and TRBJ1-2; D is undetermined. This CDR3 contains 15 residues. Germline assignment: CDR1 MGHRA and CDR2 YSYEKL. Trimming pared 4 bases from V and 5 bases from J, leaving 17 bases between.

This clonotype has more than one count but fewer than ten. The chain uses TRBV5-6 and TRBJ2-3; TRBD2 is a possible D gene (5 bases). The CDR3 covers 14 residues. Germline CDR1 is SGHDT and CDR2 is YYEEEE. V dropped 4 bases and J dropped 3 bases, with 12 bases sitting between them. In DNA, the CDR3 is TGTGCCAGCAGCGGGCAACTAGTTACAGATACGCAGTATTTT. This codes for CASSGQLVTDTQYF.

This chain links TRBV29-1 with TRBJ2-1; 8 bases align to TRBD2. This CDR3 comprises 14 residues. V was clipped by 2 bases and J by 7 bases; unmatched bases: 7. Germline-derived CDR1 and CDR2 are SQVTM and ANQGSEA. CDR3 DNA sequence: TGCAGCGTTGAAATAGCGGGATCGGGGAATGAGCAGTTCTTC. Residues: CSVEIAGSGNEQFF.

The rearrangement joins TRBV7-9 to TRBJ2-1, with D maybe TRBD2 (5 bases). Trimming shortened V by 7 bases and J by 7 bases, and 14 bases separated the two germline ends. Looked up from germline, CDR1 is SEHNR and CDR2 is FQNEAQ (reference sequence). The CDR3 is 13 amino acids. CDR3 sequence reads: CASTPSPGNEQFF. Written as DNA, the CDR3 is TGTGCCAGCACTCCGTCCCCGGGGAATGAGCAGTTCTTC. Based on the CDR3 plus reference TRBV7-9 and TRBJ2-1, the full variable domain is DTGVSQNPRHKITKRGQNVTFRCDPISEHNRLYWYRQTLGQGPEFLTYFQNEAQLEKSRLLSDRFSAERPKGSFSTLEIQRTEQGDSAMYLCASTPSPGNEQFFGPGTRLTVL.